This TCR beta chain is drawn from a study of somatic mutations in cytotoxic T cells in rheumatoid arthritis. The CDR3 extends over 15 amino acids. J was trimmed by 3 bases and V by 7 bases; bases with no gene match: 7. Germline CDR1 reads SEHNR; CDR2 reads FQNEAQ (reference sequence). Clones were read by immunoSEQ multiplex PCR, and TCRdb kept only the in-frame ones, dropping some. This sample has roughly 3,900 clones, with roughly 92% found just once. This sequence originates from an older woman with rheumatoid arthritis. The chain uses TRBV7-9 and TRBJ1-4, with TRBD1 matching 8 bases. Sequences were obtained from CD8+ T cells sorted from blood. This CDR3 is CASNPTGAANEKLFF. The CDR3 DNA is TGTGCCAGCAACCCGACAGGGGCAGCTAATGAAAAACTGTTTTTT.